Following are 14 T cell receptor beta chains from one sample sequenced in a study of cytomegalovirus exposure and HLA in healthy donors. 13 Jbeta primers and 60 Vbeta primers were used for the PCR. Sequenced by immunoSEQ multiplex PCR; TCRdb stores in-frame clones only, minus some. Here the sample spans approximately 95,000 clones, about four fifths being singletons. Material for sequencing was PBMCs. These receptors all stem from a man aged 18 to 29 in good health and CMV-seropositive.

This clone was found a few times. Written as DNA, the CDR3 is TGTGCCAGCAGCTTTATGTCGGGCTACACCTTC. It yields the protein CASSFMSGYTF. The J gene is TRBJ1-2, the V gene TRBV27; D gene uncertain. V dropped 6 bases and J dropped 8 bases, with 10 bases sitting between them. The length of the CDR3 is 11 residues. Germline lookup yields CDR1 MNHEY and CDR2 SMNVEV (reference sequence).

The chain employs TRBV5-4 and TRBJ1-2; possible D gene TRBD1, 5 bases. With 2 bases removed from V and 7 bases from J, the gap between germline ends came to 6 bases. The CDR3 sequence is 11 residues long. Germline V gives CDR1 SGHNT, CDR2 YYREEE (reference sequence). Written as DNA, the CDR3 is TGTGCCAGCAGCTTCGGGGGTGGCTACACCTTC. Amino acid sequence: CASSFGGGYTF.

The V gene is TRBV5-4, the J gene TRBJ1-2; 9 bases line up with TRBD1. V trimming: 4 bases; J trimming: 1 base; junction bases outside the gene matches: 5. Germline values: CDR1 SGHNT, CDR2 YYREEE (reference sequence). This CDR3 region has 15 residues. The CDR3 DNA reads TGTGCCAGCAGCCGACCGGGACAGGGTAACTATGGCTACACCTTC. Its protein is CASSRPGQGNYGYTF.

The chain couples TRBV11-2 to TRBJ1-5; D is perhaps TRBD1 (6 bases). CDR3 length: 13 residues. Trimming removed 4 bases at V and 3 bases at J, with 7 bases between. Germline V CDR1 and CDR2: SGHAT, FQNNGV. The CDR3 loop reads CASSSGHNQPQHF. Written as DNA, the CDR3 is TGTGCCAGCAGCTCGGGACACAATCAGCCCCAGCATTTT.

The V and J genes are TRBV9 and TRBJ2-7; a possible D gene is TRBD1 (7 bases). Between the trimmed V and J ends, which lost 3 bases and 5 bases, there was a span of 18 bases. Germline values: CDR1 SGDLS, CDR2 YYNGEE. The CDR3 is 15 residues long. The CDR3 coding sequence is TGTGCCAGCAGCGCGACAGGGACAACGGGGGACGAGCAGTACTTC. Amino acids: CASSATGTTGDEQYF.

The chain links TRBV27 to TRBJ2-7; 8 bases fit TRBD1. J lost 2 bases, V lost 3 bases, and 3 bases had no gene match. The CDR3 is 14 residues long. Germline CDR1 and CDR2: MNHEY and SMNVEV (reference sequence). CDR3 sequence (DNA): TGTGCCAGCAGTTTTTCAGGGGGCACCTACGAGCAGTACTTC. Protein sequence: CASSFSGGTYEQYF.

The CDR3 here is CASSGIRGTDTQYF. DNA for the CDR3: TGTGCCAGCAGCGGCATCAGGGGGACAGATACGCAGTATTTT. The chain links TRBV7-9 to TRBJ2-3, with 7 bases identical to TRBD1. Per the germline V gene, CDR1 is SEHNR and CDR2 is FQNEAQ (reference sequence). V dropped 5 bases and J dropped 3; count of bases not matched to a gene: 5. The CDR3 has 14 amino acids. The whole variable domain, remainder taken from reference TRBV7-9 and TRBJ2-3, is DTGVSQNPRHKITKRGQNVTFRCDPISEHNRLYWYRQTLGQGPEFLTYFQNEAQLEKSRLLSDRFSAERPKGSFSTLEIQRTEQGDSAMYLCASSGIRGTDTQYFGPGTRLTVL.

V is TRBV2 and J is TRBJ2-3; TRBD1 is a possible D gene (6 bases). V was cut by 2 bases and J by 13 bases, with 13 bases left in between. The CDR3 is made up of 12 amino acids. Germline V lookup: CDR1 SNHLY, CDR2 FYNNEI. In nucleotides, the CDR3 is TGTGCCAGCAGTGAATCAGGGGCCCCTGAGTATTTT. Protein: CASSESGAPEYF.

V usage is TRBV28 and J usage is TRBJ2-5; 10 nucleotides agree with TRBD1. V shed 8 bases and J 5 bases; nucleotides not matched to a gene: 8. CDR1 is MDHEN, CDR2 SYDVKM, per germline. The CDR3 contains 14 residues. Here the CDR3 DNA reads TGTGCCAGCGGAAGACAGGGGGCGAGTGAGACCCAGTACTTC. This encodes CASGRQGASETQYF.

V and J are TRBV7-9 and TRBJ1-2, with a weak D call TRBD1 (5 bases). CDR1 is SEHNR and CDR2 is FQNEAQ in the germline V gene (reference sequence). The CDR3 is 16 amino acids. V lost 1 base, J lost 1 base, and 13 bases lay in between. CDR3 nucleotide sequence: TGTGCCAGCAGCTTAGGAACTTCAGGGATTAACTATGGCTACACCTTC. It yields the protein CASSLGTSGINYGYTF.

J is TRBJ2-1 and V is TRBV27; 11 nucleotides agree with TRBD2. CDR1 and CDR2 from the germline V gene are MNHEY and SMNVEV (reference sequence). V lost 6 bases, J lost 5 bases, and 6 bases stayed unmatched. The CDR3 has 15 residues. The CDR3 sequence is CASSSGTSGNNEQFF. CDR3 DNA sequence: TGTGCCAGCAGCAGCGGGACTAGCGGTAACAATGAGCAGTTCTTC.

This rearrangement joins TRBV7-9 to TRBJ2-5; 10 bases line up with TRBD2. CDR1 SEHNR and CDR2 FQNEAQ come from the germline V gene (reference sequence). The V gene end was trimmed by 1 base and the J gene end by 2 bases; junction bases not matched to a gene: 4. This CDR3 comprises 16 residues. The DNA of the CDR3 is TGTGCCAGCAGCTTAGGAGGACTAGCGGAACAAGAGACCCAGTACTTC. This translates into CASSLGGLAEQETQYF.

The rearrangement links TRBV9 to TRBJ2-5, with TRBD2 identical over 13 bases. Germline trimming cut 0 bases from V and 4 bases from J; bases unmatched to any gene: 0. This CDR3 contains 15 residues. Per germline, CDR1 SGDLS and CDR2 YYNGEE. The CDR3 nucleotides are TGTGCCAGCAGCGTAGGGACTAGCGGGGGAGAGACCCAGTACTTC. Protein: CASSVGTSGGETQYF.

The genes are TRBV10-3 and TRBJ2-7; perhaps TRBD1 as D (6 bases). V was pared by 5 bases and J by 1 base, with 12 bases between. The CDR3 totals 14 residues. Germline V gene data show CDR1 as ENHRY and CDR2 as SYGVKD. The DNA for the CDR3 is TGTGCCATCAGTCGACAGGCTTCTTCCTACGAGCAGTACTTC. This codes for CAISRQASSYEQYF.